These 25 T cell receptor beta chains were sequenced from one sample in a study of cytomegalovirus exposure and HLA in healthy donors. A multiplex PCR was run with 60 Vbeta primers and 13 Jbeta primers. Sequencing used immunoSEQ multiplex PCR; TCRdb keeps in-frame clones, though not all of them. The data show approximately 92,000 clones, around 86% seen once. The specimen sequenced was PBMCs. The receptors come from a woman aged 70-85 years in good health and CMV-seropositive.

The chain has TRBV7-3 and TRBJ2-7; the match to TRBD2 covers 11 bases. Germline V CDR1 and CDR2: SGHTA, FQGTGA. V lost 6 bases and J lost 6; bases outside the gene matches: 7. The CDR3 length is 14 residues. CDR3 loop: CASSPTSGNIEQYF. The DNA for the CDR3 is TGTGCCAGCAGTCCGACTAGCGGGAATATCGAGCAGTACTTC. Full variable domain (outside the CDR3, taken from reference TRBV7-3 and TRBJ2-7): GAGVSQTPSNKVTEKGKYVELRCDPISGHTALYWYRQSLGQGPEFLIYFQGTGAADDSGLPNDRFFAVRPEGSVSTLKIQRTERGDSAVYLCASSPTSGNIEQYFGPGTRLTVT.

This clone occurred a few times. The chain carries TRBV18 and TRBJ1-2; D remains ambiguous. The CDR3 extends over 15 amino acids. V was pared by 3 bases and J by 0 bases, with 11 bases between. Germline-derived CDR1 and CDR2 are KGHSH and LQKENI. CDR3: CASSPSQLSNYGYTF. Here the CDR3 DNA reads TGTGCCAGCTCACCCTCCCAACTATCTAACTATGGCTACACCTTC.

The chain couples TRBV5-1 to TRBJ2-1, with 13 bases lining up with TRBD2. The CDR3 sequence is 15 residues long. J lost 4 bases, V lost 7 bases, and 5 bases had no gene match. CDR1 is SGHRS and CDR2 is YFSETQ in the germline V gene. The CDR3 coding sequence is TGCGCCAGCCAGGGACTAGCGGGAAGTTACAATGAGCAGTTCTTC. It encodes CASQGLAGSYNEQFF.

This chain uses TRBV30 with TRBJ2-1; 14 bases are shared with TRBD2. V lost 5 bases to trimming and J lost 8 bases; unmatched junction nucleotides: 2. CDR1 and CDR2 from the germline V gene are GTSNPN and SVGIG (reference sequence). The CDR3 runs to 13 residues. As DNA, the CDR3 is TGTGCCTGGGGGGGACTAGCGGGAGATGAGCAGTTCTTC. Its translation is CAWGGLAGDEQFF. The full variable domain, its missing parts supplied by reference TRBV30 and TRBJ2-1, is SQTIHQWPATLVQPVGSPLSLECTVEGTSNPNLYWYRQAAGRGLQLLFYSVGIGQISSEVPQNLSASRPQDRQFILSSKKLLLSDSGFYLCAWGGLAGDEQFFGPGTRLTVL.

The rearrangement links TRBV2 to TRBJ1-5; a weak D match, TRBD1 (5 bases). The V gene lost 11 bases and the J gene lost 6 bases, with 14 bases spanning the gap. Germline values: CDR1 SNHLY, CDR2 FYNNEI. The CDR3 totals 12 residues. The CDR3 sequence: CASGQVGQPQHF. CDR3 bases: TGTGCCTCCGGACAAGTTGGTCAGCCCCAGCATTTT.

The gene calls are TRBV7-2 and TRBJ1-5; no clear D. The CDR3 has 15 amino acids. Trimming removed 1 base at V and 5 bases at J, with 12 bases between. Germline-derived CDR1 and CDR2 are SGHTA and FQGNSA. CDR3 amino acids: CASSLEERGYQPQHF. CDR3 coding DNA: TGTGCCAGCAGCTTAGAGGAGAGAGGGTATCAGCCCCAGCATTTT.

The genes are TRBV6-1 and TRBJ1-5, with D perhaps TRBD1 (5 bases). Germline loops: CDR1 MNHNS, CDR2 SASEGT. The V gene lost 2 bases and the J gene lost 5 bases, with 13 bases spanning the gap. The CDR3 sequence is 15 residues long. CDR3 loop: CASSERPGSDQPQHF. CDR3 coding DNA: TGTGCCAGCAGTGAAAGGCCAGGGTCGGATCAGCCCCAGCATTTT.

The chain combines TRBV6-1 with TRBJ2-3; 10 bases line up with TRBD1. The CDR3 has 19 residues. Germline V gene lookup returns CDR1 MNHNS and CDR2 SASEGT. V lost 2 bases, J lost 7 bases, and 18 bases stayed unmatched. The CDR3 nucleotides are TGTGCCAGCAGTGAAAAGCGACAGGGGGCGAAAAATTTCCCCCATACGCAGTATTTT. Amino acids: CASSEKRQGAKNFPHTQYF.

The rearrangement uses TRBV6-5 and TRBJ2-7; 7 bases align to TRBD2. CDR3 length: 15 residues. The germline CDR1 and CDR2 sequences are MNHEY and SVGAGI. Trimming removed 2 bases from V and 4 bases from J; junction bases left unmatched: 8. In DNA, the CDR3 is TGTGCCAGCAGTTACATTAGCGGGCTTCAATACGAGCAGTACTTC. This codes for CASSYISGLQYEQYF.

This chain connects TRBV11-2 to TRBJ2-5; D may be TRBD2 (6 bases). The end of the DNA is better explained by TRBJ2-7, so the J call may be wrong. This CDR3 region has 15 residues. CDR1 is SGHAT, CDR2 FQNNGV, per germline. CDR3 in amino acids: CASSWAGPSSYEQYF. The CDR3, as DNA: TGTGCCAGCAGCTGGGCGGGACCCTCTTCCTACGAGCAGTACTTC.

A few counts support this clone. J is TRBJ2-3 and V is TRBV10-3; 7 bases line up with TRBD2. With V trimmed by 10 bases and J by 0 bases, 10 bases remained unmatched. The CDR3 runs to 15 residues. Germline V CDR1 and CDR2: ENHRY, SYGVKD. CDR3 in DNA: TGTGCCACCATGAGGAGTAGCGGGAGCACAGATACGCAGTATTTT. The encoded protein is CATMRSSGSTDTQYF.

The chain has TRBV19 and TRBJ2-7; possibly TRBD1 for D (6 bases). Trimming removed 3 bases from V and 3 bases from J, with 15 bases in between. The CDR3 length is 15 residues. The germline gives CDR1 LNHDA, CDR2 SQIVND (reference sequence). The CDR3 DNA follows: TGTGCCAGTAGTATTAGGGTTACAGGGAACTACGAGCAGTACTTC. It yields the protein CASSIRVTGNYEQYF.

The count of this clone is one. The chain joins TRBV5-1 to TRBJ2-2; D is perhaps TRBD1 (5 bases). Trimming removed 0 bases at V and 4 bases at J, with 13 bases between. Germline assignment: CDR1 SGHRS and CDR2 YFSETQ. The CDR3 is 16 amino acids. The CDR3 loop reads CASSLGQTPGTGELFF. The CDR3 region has the DNA TGCGCCAGCAGCTTGGGACAGACTCCCGGCACCGGGGAGCTGTTTTTT.

The chain uses TRBV7-9 and TRBJ2-1, with 7 nucleotides matching TRBD1. V lost 7 bases to trimming and J lost 7 bases; unmatched junction nucleotides: 10. In germline, CDR1 is SEHNR, CDR2 FQNEAQ (reference sequence). The CDR3 totals 14 residues. This CDR3 reads CASNIRDSQNEQFF. CDR3 bases: TGTGCCAGCAACATAAGGGACAGCCAAAATGAGCAGTTCTTC.

The genes are TRBV11-3 and TRBJ2-7; no reliable D call. V was trimmed by 5 bases and J by 4 bases, leaving 9 bases between them. Germline CDR1 reads SGHNT; CDR2 reads YENEEA. The CDR3 extends over 12 amino acids. DNA of the CDR3: TGTGCCAGCAGCCCCAGTCGATACGAGCAGTACTTC. This sequence encodes CASSPSRYEQYF.

Here the CDR3 reads CASSHLAGGNNEQFF. The CDR3 nucleotides read TGCGCCAGCAGCCATCTAGCGGGAGGAAACAATGAGCAGTTCTTC. The V gene is TRBV5-1, the J gene TRBJ2-1, with 11 bases aligning to TRBD2. This CDR3 is 15 amino acids long. Trimming cost V 4 bases and J 5 bases; bases outside gene matches: 5. Germline CDR1 and CDR2: SGHRS and YFSETQ.

This clone was recorded only once. The genes are TRBV5-6 and TRBJ2-5, with 10 positions matching TRBD1. The CDR3 length is 15 residues. J was trimmed by 2 bases and V by 4 bases; bases with no gene match: 5. Per germline, CDR1 SGHDT and CDR2 YYEEEE. The CDR3 DNA is TGTGCCAGCAGCCTTGACAGGGGGCAACAAGAGACCCAGTACTTC. Translating gives CASSLDRGQQETQYF.

This clone has only a few counts. The chain is built from TRBV5-4 and TRBJ1-4; TRBD1 aligns across 8 bases. Germline CDR1 and CDR2: SGHNT and YYREEE (reference sequence). V lost 4 bases to trimming and J lost 3 bases; unmatched junction nucleotides: 8. The CDR3 spans 16 residues. The CDR3 here is CASSQGQDWANEKLFF. The CDR3 bases are TGTGCCAGCAGCCAGGGACAGGATTGGGCTAATGAAAAACTGTTTTTT.

V usage is TRBV5-8 and J usage is TRBJ2-2; maybe TRBD2 (5 bases). Between the trimmed V and J ends, which lost 7 bases and 0 bases, there was a span of 16 bases. CDR1 is SGHTS and CDR2 is YDEGEE in the germline V gene. The CDR3 extends over 16 amino acids. Here the CDR3 DNA reads TGTGCCAGCCCCCCGAGGGCATACGCGAACACCGGGGAGCTGTTTTTT. It translates to CASPPRAYANTGELFF.

In this sample, this clone turned up once. The gene calls are TRBV18 and TRBJ2-1, with 8 positions matching TRBD1. Losses at the gene ends were 4 bases for V and 7 bases for J; bases not matched to a gene: 3. CDR1 and CDR2 (germline): KGHSH, LQKENI. The CDR3 loop spans 13 amino acids. CDR3 DNA sequence: TGTGCCAGCTCACAGGGACAGGCAAATGAGCAGTTCTTC. Translating it yields CASSQGQANEQFF.

The gene calls are TRBV25-1 and TRBJ2-1; 8 positions match TRBD2. Germline V gene lookup returns CDR1 MGHDK and CDR2 SYGVNS. Trimming at V came to 1 base and at J to 8 bases, leaving 7 bases not matched to a gene. CDR3 size: 15 residues. The CDR3 loop is CASSEFAGGWDEQFF. The CDR3 DNA reads TGTGCCAGCAGTGAATTCGCGGGAGGATGGGATGAGCAGTTCTTC.

In DNA, the CDR3 is TGTGCCTGGAAGGCTAGCGGGAGGGCGGGTTACAATGAGCAGTTCTTC. Protein sequence: CAWKASGRAGYNEQFF. The rearrangement joins TRBV30 to TRBJ2-1, with 12 bases matching TRBD2. The length of the CDR3 is 16 residues. Per germline, CDR1 GTSNPN and CDR2 SVGIG (reference sequence). The junction had 8 bases not matched to a gene; V was cut back by 4 bases and J by 4 bases.

The gene calls are TRBV11-2 and TRBJ2-6; 9 bases fit TRBD1. The CDR3 sequence is 18 residues long. CDR1 is SGHAT and CDR2 is FQNNGV in the germline V gene. With 1 base clipped from V and 2 bases from J, the junction kept 6 bases outside the gene matches. CDR3 coding DNA: TGTGCCAGCAGCTTAGGTGGGACAGGGATTGCTGGGGCCAACGTCCTGACTTTC. Translation: CASSLGGTGIAGANVLTF.

V and J are TRBV4-1 and TRBJ2-5; TRBD1 aligns across 10 bases. Germline CDR1 and CDR2: MGHRA and YSYEKL. V gave up 3 bases and J gave up 1 base; unmatched junction bases: 8. The CDR3 consists of 17 residues. CDR3 coding DNA: TGCGCCAGCAGCCAGGATAGGGGGACAGGGGTCCAAGAGACCCAGTACTTC. Its protein product is CASSQDRGTGVQETQYF.

This chain uses TRBV7-8 with TRBJ2-7, with 7 positions matching TRBD2. The CDR3 has 15 residues. The V gene's germline CDR1 is SGHVS and CDR2 FQNEAQ. V lost 5 bases, J lost 3 bases, and 10 bases stayed unmatched. The CDR3 DNA reads as TGTGCCAGCAGCCCCCAGGCCGGGACTAACTACGAGCAGTACTTC. Translation gives CASSPQAGTNYEQYF.